The 5 T cell receptor beta chains in this list originate from one sample, sequenced in a study of T cells in Graves' hyperthyroidism and ophthalmopathy. Amplified TCR beta CDR3 regions came from RNA transcripts. The HTBI primer set was used in a first-round RT-PCR of the TCR CDR3. TCRdb reprocessed the multiplex PCR reads via MiXCR and lists one record per CDR3 protein. The data show 660,000 or so distinct CDR3 sequences, with approximately 42% seen just once and less than 9% held by the top ten. Material for sequencing was peripheral blood or thyroid tissue (not recorded which). The receptors originated from an adult man with Graves' disease, either hyperthyroidism or ophthalmopathy (not recorded which).

In its sample, this clonotype was seen a few times. The chain employs TRBV7-6 and TRBJ1-4, with 7 bases fitting TRBD1. The trim removed 5 bases at V and 3 bases at J, leaving 9 bases unmatched. The CDR3 covers 16 residues. The germline V gene encodes CDR1 SGHVS and CDR2 FNYEAQ. CDR3 in amino acids: CASSRVTGTANEKLFF. CDR3 sequence (DNA): TGTGCCAGCAGCCGAGTCACGGGGACAGCTAATGAAAAACTGTTTTTT.

In its sample, this clonotype was seen a few times. The J gene is TRBJ2-7, the V gene TRBV20-1; D remains unclear. The V and J ends lost 1 base and 3 bases respectively, with 16 bases between them. Germline CDR1 reads DFQATT; CDR2 reads SNEGSKA (reference sequence). This CDR3 region has 15 residues. The CDR3 loop reads CSARGNTQHLYEQYF. The CDR3 nucleotides are TGCAGTGCTAGAGGGAACACCCAGCACCTCTACGAGCAGTACTTC.

This clonotype was seen at least ten times. The junction does not match germline at one end; this may be a read error. This chain links TRBV5-1 with TRBJ1-5, with TRBD1 identical over 11 bases. This CDR3 comprises 15 residues. Germline CDR1 SGHRS, CDR2 YFSETQ. In nucleotides, the CDR3 is TGTGCCAGCAGCTTAGGGACAGGGGGGAATCAGCCCCAGCATTTT. Its translation: CASSLGTGGNQPQHF.

This clonotype was picked up many times. The V and J genes are TRBV29-1 and TRBJ1-2; the D is unclear. Trimming shortened V by 4 bases and J by 2 bases, and 14 bases separated the two germline ends. There are 14 residues in the CDR3. The germline CDR1 and CDR2 sequences are SQVTM and ANQGSEA. This chain's CDR3 is CSVARPGRNYGYTF. CDR3 nucleotides: TGCAGCGTTGCCCGCCCCGGGCGGAACTATGGCTACACCTTC.

This clonotype was counted a few times. A junction boundary mismatches the germline segment, possibly from a read error. V and J are TRBV7-9 and TRBJ1-2, with D hard to call. In germline, CDR1 is SEHNR, CDR2 FQNEAQ (reference sequence). The CDR3 spans 16 residues. The chain's CDR3 is CASSLTLPGPKYGYTF. The DNA of the CDR3 is TGTGCCAGCAGCTTAACCTTGCCAGGCCCTAAGTATGGCTACACCTTC.